This T cell receptor (beta chain) stems from a study of T cell responses to AZD1222 COVID-19 vaccine. Between the trimmed V and J ends, which lost 7 bases and 5 bases, there was a span of 11 bases. CDR1 and CDR2 from the germline V gene are MDHEN and SYDVKM. CDR3 size: 12 residues. This clone was detected only once. Clones were read by immunoSEQ multiplex PCR, and TCRdb kept only the in-frame ones, dropping some. The top ten clones hold roughly 2% of a sample with some 130,000 clones, about 90% of them seen once. The origin of this receptor is an adult in good health. The input for sequencing was peripheral blood, taken on day 0 of AZD1222 vaccination. This chain connects TRBV28 to TRBJ2-5; D call uncertain. CDR3: CASKWVGETQYF. CDR3 DNA: TGTGCCAGCAAGTGGGTCGGGGAGACCCAGTACTTC.